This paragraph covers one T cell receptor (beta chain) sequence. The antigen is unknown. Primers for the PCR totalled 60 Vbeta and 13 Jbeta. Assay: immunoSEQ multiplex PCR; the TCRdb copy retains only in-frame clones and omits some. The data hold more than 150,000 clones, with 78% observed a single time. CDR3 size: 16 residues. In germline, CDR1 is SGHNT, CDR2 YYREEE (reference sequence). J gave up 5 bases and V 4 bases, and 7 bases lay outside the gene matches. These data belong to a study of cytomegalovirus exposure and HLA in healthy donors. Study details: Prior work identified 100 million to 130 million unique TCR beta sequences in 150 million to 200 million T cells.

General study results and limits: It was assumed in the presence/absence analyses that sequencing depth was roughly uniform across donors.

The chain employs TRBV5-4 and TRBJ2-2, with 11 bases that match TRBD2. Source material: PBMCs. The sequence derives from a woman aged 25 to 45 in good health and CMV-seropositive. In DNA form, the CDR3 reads TGTGCCAGCAGCCAAGGGACTAGCGGTATTACCGGGGAGCTGTTTTTT. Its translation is CASSQGTSGITGELFF.